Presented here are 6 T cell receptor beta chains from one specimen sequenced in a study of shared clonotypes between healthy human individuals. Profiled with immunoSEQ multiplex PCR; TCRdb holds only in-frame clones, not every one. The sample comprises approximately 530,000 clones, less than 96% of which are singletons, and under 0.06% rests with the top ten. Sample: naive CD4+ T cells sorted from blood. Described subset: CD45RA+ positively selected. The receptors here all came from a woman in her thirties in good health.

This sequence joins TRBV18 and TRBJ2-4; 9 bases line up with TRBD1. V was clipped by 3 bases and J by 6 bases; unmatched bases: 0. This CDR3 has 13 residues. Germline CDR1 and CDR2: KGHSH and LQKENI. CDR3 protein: CASSPGQGNIQYF. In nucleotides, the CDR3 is TGTGCCAGCTCACCGGGACAGGGAAACATTCAGTACTTC.

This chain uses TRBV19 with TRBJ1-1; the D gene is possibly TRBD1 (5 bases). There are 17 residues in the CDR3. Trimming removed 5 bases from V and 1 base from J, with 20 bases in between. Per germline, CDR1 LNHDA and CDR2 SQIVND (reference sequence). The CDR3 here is CASSPPPQGRANTEAFF. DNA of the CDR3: TGTGCCAGTAGTCCCCCCCCTCAAGGCAGGGCGAACACTGAAGCTTTCTTT.

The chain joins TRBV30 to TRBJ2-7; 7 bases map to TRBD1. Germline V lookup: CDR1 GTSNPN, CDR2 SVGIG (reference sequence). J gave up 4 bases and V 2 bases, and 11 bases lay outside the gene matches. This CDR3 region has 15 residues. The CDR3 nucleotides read TGTGCCTGGAGTCCCTCCGGGACAGTCTTTTACGAGCAGTACTTC. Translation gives CAWSPSGTVFYEQYF.

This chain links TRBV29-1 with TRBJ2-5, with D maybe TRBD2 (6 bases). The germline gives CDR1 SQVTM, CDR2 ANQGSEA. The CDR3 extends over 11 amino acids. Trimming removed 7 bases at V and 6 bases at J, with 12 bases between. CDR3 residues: CSADRGKTQYF. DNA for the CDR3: TGCAGCGCCGATCGGGGGAAGACCCAGTACTTC.

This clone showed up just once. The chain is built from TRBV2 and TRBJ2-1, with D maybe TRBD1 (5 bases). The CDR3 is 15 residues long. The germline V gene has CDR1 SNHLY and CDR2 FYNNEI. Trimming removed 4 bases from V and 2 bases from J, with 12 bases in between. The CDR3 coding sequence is TGTGCCAGCAGTGCTCTCCAGGGTACCTACAATGAGCAGTTCTTC. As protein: CASSALQGTYNEQFF.

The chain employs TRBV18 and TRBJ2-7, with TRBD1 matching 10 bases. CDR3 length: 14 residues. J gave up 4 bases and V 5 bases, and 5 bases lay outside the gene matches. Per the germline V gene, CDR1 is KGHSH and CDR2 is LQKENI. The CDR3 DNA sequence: TGTGCCAGCTCATCGGGACAGGGGACTTACGAGCAGTACTTC. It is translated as CASSSGQGTYEQYF.